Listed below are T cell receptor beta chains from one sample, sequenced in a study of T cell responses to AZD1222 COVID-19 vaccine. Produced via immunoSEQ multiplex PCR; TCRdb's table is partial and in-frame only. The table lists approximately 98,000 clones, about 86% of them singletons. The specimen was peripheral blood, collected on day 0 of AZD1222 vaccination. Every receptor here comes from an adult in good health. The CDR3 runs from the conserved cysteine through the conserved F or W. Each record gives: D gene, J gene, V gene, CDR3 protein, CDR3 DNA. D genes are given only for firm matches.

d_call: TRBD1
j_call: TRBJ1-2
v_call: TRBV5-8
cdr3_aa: CASSFGQGTYGYTF
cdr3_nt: TGTGCCAGCAGCTTCGGACAGGGGACTTATGGCTACACCTTC

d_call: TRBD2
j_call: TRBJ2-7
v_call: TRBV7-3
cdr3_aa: CASSPGGDAPSYEQYF
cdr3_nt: TGTGCCAGCAGCCCTGGGGGGGACGCTCCCTCCTACGAGCAGTACTTC

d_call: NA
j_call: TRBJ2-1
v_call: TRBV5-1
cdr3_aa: CASSLEGRPSSYNEQFF
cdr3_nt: TGCGCCAGCAGCTTGGAGGGCAGGCCAAGCTCCTACAATGAGCAGTTCTTC

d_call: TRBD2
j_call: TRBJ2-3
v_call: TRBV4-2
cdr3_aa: CASSLTSGETDTQYF
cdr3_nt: TGTGCCAGCAGCCTGACTAGCGGGGAAACAGATACGCAGTATTTT

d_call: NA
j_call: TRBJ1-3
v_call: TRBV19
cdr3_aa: CASTKDSTGNTIYF
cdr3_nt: TGTGCCAGTACGAAGGACAGCACCGGAAACACCATATATTTT

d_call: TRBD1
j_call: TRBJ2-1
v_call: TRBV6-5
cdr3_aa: CASRTRGLSYNEQFF
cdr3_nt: TGTGCCAGCAGGACCAGGGGGCTCTCCTACAATGAGCAGTTCTTC

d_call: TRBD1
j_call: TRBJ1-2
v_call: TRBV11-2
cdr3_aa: CASSTPPGQAQLFYGYTF
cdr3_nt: TGTGCCAGCAGCACACCCCCGGGACAGGCTCAATTGTTCTATGGCTACACCTTC

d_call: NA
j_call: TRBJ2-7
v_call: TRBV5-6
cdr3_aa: CASRYSSAYEQYF
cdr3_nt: TGTGCCAGCAGATACTCATCGGCTTACGAGCAGTACTTC

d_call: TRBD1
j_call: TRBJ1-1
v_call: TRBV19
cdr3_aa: CASSMGDRGAGVEAFF
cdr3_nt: TGTGCCAGTAGTATGGGGGACAGGGGCGCTGGGGTTGAAGCTTTCTTT

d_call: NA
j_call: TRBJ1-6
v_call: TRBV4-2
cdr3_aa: CASSQEPGVSYNSPLHF
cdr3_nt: TGTGCCAGCAGCCAAGAGCCGGGGGTCTCCTATAATTCACCCCTCCACTTT

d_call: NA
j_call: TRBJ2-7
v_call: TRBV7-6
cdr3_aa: CASSSDVSYEQYF
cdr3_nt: TGTGCCAGCAGTTCGGACGTCTCCTACGAGCAGTACTTC

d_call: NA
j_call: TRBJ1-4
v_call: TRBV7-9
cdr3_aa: CASSLARQGGEKLFF
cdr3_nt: TGTGCCAGCAGCTTAGCGCGTCAGGGAGGTGAAAAACTGTTTTTT

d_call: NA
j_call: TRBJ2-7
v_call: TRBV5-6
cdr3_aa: CASSLGDKLSYEQYF
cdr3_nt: TGTGCCAGCAGCTTGGGGGACAAACTCTCCTACGAGCAGTACTTC

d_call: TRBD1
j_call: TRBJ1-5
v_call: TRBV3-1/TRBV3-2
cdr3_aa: CASSLGTGGGGNQPQHF
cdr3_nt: TGTGCCAGCAGCCTCGGGACAGGGGGCGGCGGCAATCAGCCCCAGCATTTT

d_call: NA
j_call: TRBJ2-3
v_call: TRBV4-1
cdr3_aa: CASSQEWDQDTQYF
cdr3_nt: TGCGCCAGCAGCCAAGAATGGGACCAAGATACGCAGTATTTT

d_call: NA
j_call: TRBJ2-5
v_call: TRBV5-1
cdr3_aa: CASSLESTVQETQYF
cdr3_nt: TGCGCCAGCAGCTTGGAATCAACGGTCCAAGAGACCCAGTACTTC

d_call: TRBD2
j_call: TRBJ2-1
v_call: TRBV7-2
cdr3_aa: CASSSSSGGGQNEQFF
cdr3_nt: TGTGCCAGCAGCTCCTCAAGCGGGGGGGGCCAGAATGAGCAGTTCTTC

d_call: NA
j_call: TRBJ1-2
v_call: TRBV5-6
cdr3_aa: CASSTGRSNYGYTF
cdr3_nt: TGTGCCAGCAGCACGGGACGGTCGAACTATGGCTACACCTTC

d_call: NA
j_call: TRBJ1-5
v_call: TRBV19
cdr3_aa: CASSIEGGNQPQHF
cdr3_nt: TGTGCCAGTAGTATAGAAGGGGGCAATCAGCCCCAGCATTTT

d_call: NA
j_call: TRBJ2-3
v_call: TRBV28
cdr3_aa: CASSGGTDTQYF
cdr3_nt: TGTGCCAGCAGTGGGGGCACAGATACGCAGTATTTT

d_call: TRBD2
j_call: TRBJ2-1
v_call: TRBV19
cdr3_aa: CASSIGGTGEQFF
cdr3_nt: TGTGCCAGTAGTATCGGGGGGACGGGGGAGCAGTTCTTC

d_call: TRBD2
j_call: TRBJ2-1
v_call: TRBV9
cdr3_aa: CASSVGLAGVYNEQFF
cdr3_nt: TGTGCCAGCAGCGTAGGTCTAGCGGGAGTATACAATGAGCAGTTCTTC

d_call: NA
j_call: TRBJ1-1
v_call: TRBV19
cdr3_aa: CASLYGEGDEAFF
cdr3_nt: TGTGCCAGTTTATATGGGGAGGGGGATGAAGCTTTCTTT

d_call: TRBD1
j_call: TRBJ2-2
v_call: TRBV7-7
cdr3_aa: CASSPGQGGTGELFF
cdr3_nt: TGTGCCAGCAGCCCGGGACAGGGGGGCACCGGGGAGCTGTTTTTT

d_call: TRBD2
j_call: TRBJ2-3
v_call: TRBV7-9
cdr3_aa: CASSSRGSSGELGDTQYF
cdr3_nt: TGTGCCAGCAGCTCCCGGGGGTCTAGCGGGGAACTCGGGGATACGCAGTATTTT

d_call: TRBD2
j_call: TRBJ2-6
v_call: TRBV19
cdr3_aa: CASTPGGGAGANVLTF
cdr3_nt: TGTGCCAGTACCCCCGGTGGGGGGGCTGGGGCCAACGTCCTGACTTTC

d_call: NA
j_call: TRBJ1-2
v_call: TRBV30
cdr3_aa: CAWNLVRGYTF
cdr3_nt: TGTGCCTGGAACCTTGTTCGGGGCTACACCTTC

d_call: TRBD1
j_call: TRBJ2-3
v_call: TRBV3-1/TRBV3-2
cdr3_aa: CASSQVTGTGLTDTQYF
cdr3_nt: TGTGCCAGCAGCCAGGTGACCGGGACAGGGTTAACAGATACGCAGTATTTT

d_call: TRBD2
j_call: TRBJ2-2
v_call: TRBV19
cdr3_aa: CASRLAGTDTGELFF
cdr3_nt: TGTGCCAGTAGGCTAGCGGGGACAGATACCGGGGAGCTGTTTTTT

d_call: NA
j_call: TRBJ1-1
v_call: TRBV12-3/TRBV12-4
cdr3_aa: CASRSLGNTEAFF
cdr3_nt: TGTGCCAGCAGATCCCTTGGGAACACTGAAGCTTTCTTT

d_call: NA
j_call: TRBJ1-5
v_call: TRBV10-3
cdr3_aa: CAISESAGRQQPQHF
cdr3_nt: TGTGCCATCAGTGAGTCGGCGGGGAGGCAACAGCCCCAGCATTTT

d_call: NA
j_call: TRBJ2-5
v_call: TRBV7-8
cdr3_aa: CASSPQSHSGQETQYF
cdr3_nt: TGTGCCAGCAGCCCCCAATCCCACAGCGGACAAGAGACCCAGTACTTC

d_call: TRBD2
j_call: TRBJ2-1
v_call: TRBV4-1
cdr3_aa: CASSQVASSGGGNEQFF
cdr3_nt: TGCGCCAGCAGCCAAGTGGCCTCTAGCGGGGGGGGCAATGAGCAGTTCTTC

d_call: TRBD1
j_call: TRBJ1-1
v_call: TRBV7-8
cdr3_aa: CASSSGTGVNTEAFF
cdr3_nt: TGTGCCAGCAGCTCAGGGACAGGGGTGAACACTGAAGCTTTCTTT

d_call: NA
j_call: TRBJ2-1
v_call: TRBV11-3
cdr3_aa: CASGPGGTYNEQFF
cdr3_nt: TGTGCCAGCGGGCCGGGCGGCACCTACAATGAGCAGTTCTTC

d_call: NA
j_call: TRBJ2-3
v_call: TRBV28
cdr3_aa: CASSSSAGVGDTQYF
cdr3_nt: TGTGCCAGCAGTTCGAGTGCTGGGGTGGGAGATACGCAGTATTTT